What follows is one T cell receptor beta chain and its context. This sample was taken from a study of cytomegalovirus exposure and HLA in healthy donors. The PCR used 60 Vbeta and 13 Jbeta primers. The repertoire was sequenced with immunoSEQ multiplex PCR; TCRdb's copy has only in-frame clones and lacks some. There are 150,000 to 200,000 clones in the sample; around 77% occur only once, and approximately 2% lies in the top ten. This CDR3 region has 12 residues. The V and J ends lost 6 bases and 8 bases, in that order; junction bases with no gene match: 7. The germline CDR1 and CDR2 sequences are SQVTM and ANQGSEA.

Sample: PBMCs. This chain joins TRBV29-1 and TRBJ2-1; 7 bases map to TRBD1. The receptor was isolated from a woman aged 30 to 39 in good health and CMV-seropositive. The CDR3 DNA follows: TGCAGCGTCGTAAAACAGGGGTATGAGCAGTTCTTC. Its protein is CSVVKQGYEQFF.